This TCR beta chain was obtained from a study of circulating and synovial CD4+ cells in juvenile arthritis. The CDR3 has 14 amino acids. The germline V gene has CDR1 SGHNT and CDR2 YYREEE (reference sequence). Trimming cost V 0 bases and J 4 bases, with 10 bases left between them. Points on this clone: Its specificity is not known.

Data came from immunoSEQ multiplex PCR; TCRdb stores just in-frame clones and leaves some out. The sample contains about 34,000 clones, 95% to 96% of which appear only once. Study observations and caveats: Some such blood samples were as oligoclonal as synovium. Bulk blood CD4 samples held at least an order of magnitude more or fewer genomes than CPL. These blood cells shared more CDR3 sequences with synovium than bulk blood. Shared-clonotype fractions with synovium likely underestimate full repertoire overlap.

Sequencing was done on a sample of CD4+ T cells from blood. V usage is TRBV5-4 and J usage is TRBJ1-2; D is unresolved. The TCR originated in a human donor with juvenile idiopathic arthritis. This CDR3 reads CASSLVAESYGYTF. Written as DNA, the CDR3 is TGTGCCAGCAGCTTGGTCGCGGAGTCCTATGGCTACACCTTC.